Listed below are T cell receptor beta chains from one sample, sequenced in a study of blood T cell repertoires in COVID-19. Produced via immunoSEQ multiplex PCR; TCRdb's table is partial and in-frame only. Altogether more than 200,000 clones are present, roughly 84% being singletons, with the ten largest covering 2% to 2.5%. Sequencing input: peripheral blood. These receptors were taken from a woman aged 40 to 50 who had recovered from COVID-19. Both conserved end residues are part of each CDR3. Each record gives: CDR3 DNA, CDR3 protein, D gene, V gene, J gene, clone size. A D gene is named only where the DNA matches it firmly. Size values are once, few and many counts, or a class for expanded clones, and some rows have none.

cdr3_nt: TGTGCCAGCAGCCCCCGGACAGGGAAAAATGAAAAACTGTTTTTT
cdr3_aa: CASSPRTGKNEKLFF
d_call: TRBD1
v_call: TRBV7-6
j_call: TRBJ1-4
clone_size: -

cdr3_nt: TGTGCCAGCAGTTTGCAGTATCTTGGGACAGGGGAAAACATTCAGTACTTC
cdr3_aa: CASSLQYLGTGENIQYF
d_call: TRBD1
v_call: TRBV27
j_call: TRBJ2-4
clone_size: -

cdr3_nt: TGTGCCAGCAGCTTAGCGCGGAGGTACCAGACGAGCACAGATACGCAGTATTTT
cdr3_aa: CASSLARRYQTSTDTQYF
d_call: -
v_call: TRBV7-6
j_call: TRBJ2-3
clone_size: -

cdr3_nt: TGTGCCAGCAGGGGGGCCGGGACAGGGAAATCTGAGCAGTTCTTC
cdr3_aa: CASRGAGTGKSEQFF
d_call: TRBD1
v_call: TRBV2
j_call: TRBJ2-1
clone_size: -

cdr3_nt: TGTGCCAGCAGCCGGACCGGGACAGGGACCTACGAGCAGTACTTC
cdr3_aa: CASSRTGTGTYEQYF
d_call: TRBD1
v_call: TRBV6-5
j_call: TRBJ2-7
clone_size: -

cdr3_nt: TGTGCCAGCAGAGGTCTAGCGGGGGGAAGAGCCAAAAACATTCAGTACTTC
cdr3_aa: CASRGLAGGRAKNIQYF
d_call: TRBD2
v_call: TRBV5-6
j_call: TRBJ2-4
clone_size: -

cdr3_nt: TGTGCCAGCAGCCAAGAGACAGCCCTAAACACTGAAGCTTTCTTT
cdr3_aa: CASSQETALNTEAFF
d_call: -
v_call: TRBV4-2
j_call: TRBJ1-1
clone_size: -

cdr3_nt: TGTGCCAGCAGCTTAAGCGGCAGCACCCATCAGCCCCAGCATTTT
cdr3_aa: CASSLSGSTHQPQHF
d_call: -
v_call: TRBV7-2
j_call: TRBJ1-5
clone_size: once

cdr3_nt: TGTGCCAGCAGCCAACAGGGGCCCCATGAGCAGTTCTTC
cdr3_aa: CASSQQGPHEQFF
d_call: -
v_call: TRBV3-1/TRBV3-2
j_call: TRBJ2-1
clone_size: many

cdr3_nt: TGTGCCAGTAGGAGACAGGGGCGGGATAATTCACCCCTCCACTTT
cdr3_aa: CASRRQGRDNSPLHF
d_call: TRBD1
v_call: TRBV19
j_call: TRBJ1-6
clone_size: -